The rows below give T cell receptor beta chains drawn from one sample of a study of PD-1 blockade in classical Hodgkin lymphoma. Clones were sequenced by immunoSEQ multiplex PCR, and TCRdb holds only the in-frame ones, with some missing. The table lists 50,000 to 85,000 clones, over 70% of them singletons. Material: peripheral blood mononuclear cells (PBMCs), obtained before the second cycle of nivolumab. The receptor set was obtained from a human donor with classical Hodgkin lymphoma. Each CDR3 is given with its conserved first and last residue. Each record gives: V gene, D gene, J gene, clone size, CDR3 DNA, CDR3 protein. The D gene is left open where the match is weak. The size of a clone is reported for some rows only, either as once, few or many, or as a class for expanded clones.

TRBV29-1	NA	TRBJ1-1	NA	TGCAGCGTTGATTGGGGAACCAGGGGAGGAAACACTGAAGCTTTCTTT	CSVDWGTRGGNTEAFF
TRBV29-1	TRBD1	TRBJ2-2	NA	TGCAGCGTCCGGGACAGGGTGACCGGGGAGCTGTTTTTT	CSVRDRVTGELFF
TRBV28	NA	TRBJ1-4	NA	TGTGCCAGCAGTTTATTGACAGGATCTAATGAAAAACTGTTTTTT	CASSLLTGSNEKLFF
TRBV18	NA	TRBJ1-2	NA	TGTGCCAGCTCACCAGGGGGCAGAGACTATGGCTACACCTTC	CASSPGGRDYGYTF
TRBV5-1	NA	TRBJ1-2	NA	TGCGCCAGCCGCCCTATGGGGGCTAACTATGGCTACACCTTC	CASRPMGANYGYTF
TRBV7-9	NA	TRBJ2-5	few	TGTGCCAGCAGCTTCCAGGGTCTCCAAGAGACCCAGTACTTC	CASSFQGLQETQYF
TRBV9	TRBD2	TRBJ2-1	NA	TGTGCCAGCAGCGTAGGAGCGGGAGTCGACAATGAGCAGTTCTTC	CASSVGAGVDNEQFF
TRBV9	NA	TRBJ1-6	NA	TGTGCCAGCAGCGTAGACGGGGGGCGGTCACCCCTCCACTTT	CASSVDGGRSPLHF
TRBV11-3	NA	TRBJ2-1	few	TGTGCCAGCAGCTTAGATGGGGGCTACCCGGTGGGCTCCTACAATGAGCAGTTCTTC	CASSLDGGYPVGSYNEQFF
TRBV16	NA	TRBJ2-7	NA	TGTGCCAGCAGCCAAACGGCAGGGACGGGAGAGCAGTACTTC	CASSQTAGTGEQYF
TRBV19	TRBD1	TRBJ2-3	NA	TGTGCCAGTACTGGGACAGGGGGCAGAGATACGCAGTATTTT	CASTGTGGRDTQYF
TRBV29-1	NA	TRBJ1-4	NA	TGCAGCGTTTGGACCGTAACTAATGAAAAACTGTTTTTT	CSVWTVTNEKLFF
TRBV5-1	NA	TRBJ1-6	NA	TGCGCCAGCAGTCTTGAGACGTCCAGAACACCCCTCCACTTT	CASSLETSRTPLHF
TRBV30	TRBD1	TRBJ1-1	NA	TGTGCCTGGGACAGGGGTAGGGGCACTGAAGCTTTCTTT	CAWDRGRGTEAFF
TRBV6-1	TRBD2	TRBJ2-1	NA	TGTGCCACGCTTCGTAGCGGGGAGAGGAATGAGCAGTTCTTC	CATLRSGERNEQFF
TRBV5-6	TRBD1	TRBJ2-7	once	TGTGCCAGCAGCTTCGACAGGGGCCACGAGCAGTACTTC	CASSFDRGHEQYF
TRBV28	TRBD1	TRBJ2-3	NA	TGTGCCAGCAGTCTCCTCTCCGGGACAGTCACAGATACGCAGTATTTT	CASSLLSGTVTDTQYF
TRBV5-1	NA	TRBJ1-2	once	TGCGCCAGCAGCGCTCGGGACACCCAAACTATCGAGGCCTTC	CASSARDTQTIEAF
TRBV19	NA	TRBJ2-7	NA	TGTGCCAGTAGCCAGGGGAACTCCTACGAGCAGTACTTC	CASSQGNSYEQYF
TRBV28	NA	TRBJ1-5	NA	TGTGCCAGCAGCCTAAGGAGGGGCAATCAGCCCCAGCATTTT	CASSLRRGNQPQHF
TRBV19	NA	TRBJ1-2	NA	TGTGCCAGTAGTCAGGGCGCCGCTGGCTACACCTTC	CASSQGAAGYTF
TRBV30	NA	TRBJ1-1	few	TGTGCCTGGGCGCTGCAGGAGTACACTGAAGCTTTCTTT	CAWALQEYTEAFF
TRBV2	TRBD1	TRBJ2-2	NA	TGTGCCAGCAGCCGGGACAGGGCCTTGACCGGGGAGCTGTTTTTT	CASSRDRALTGELFF
TRBV13	TRBD2	TRBJ2-3	NA	TGTGCCAGCAGCTTAGCACTAGCGGGCACAGATACGCAGTATTTT	CASSLALAGTDTQYF
TRBV5-1	NA	TRBJ2-7	few	TGTGCCAGCAGCCTGGACGGTCTCGACGAGCAGTACTTC	CASSLDGLDEQYF
TRBV29-1	TRBD1	TRBJ2-1	NA	TGCAGCGTTAGGGGGACAGAGGGAATAAATGAGCAGTTCTTC	CSVRGTEGINEQFF
TRBV5-1	NA	TRBJ1-6	few	TGCGCCAGCAGCTTGGATCCCGGGAGAAATTCACCCCTCCACTTT	CASSLDPGRNSPLHF
TRBV10-2	TRBD1	TRBJ2-7	few	TGCGCCAGCAGTGAAGACAGGGTCTACGAGCAGTACTTC	CASSEDRVYEQYF
TRBV7-9	TRBD1	TRBJ2-3	once	TGTGCCAGCATTCAGAGACCAGGGGGTTCCACAGATACGCAGTATTTT	CASIQRPGGSTDTQYF
TRBV21-1	NA	TRBJ1-6	NA	TGTGCCAGCAGCAAAGGGGGACAGTGGAGCTCCTATAATTCACCCCTCCACTTT	CASSKGGQWSSYNSPLHF
TRBV7-3	NA	TRBJ1-2	NA	TGTGCCAGCAGCTTAACAGGCCCTCAGGGGCATCATAACTATGGCTACACCTTC	CASSLTGPQGHHNYGYTF
TRBV5-1	TRBD1	TRBJ1-2	few	TGCGCCAGCAGGTTGGGTCCGGGACAGAGGGATGGCTACACCTTC	CASRLGPGQRDGYTF
TRBV6-1	NA	TRBJ2-5	few	TGTGCCAGCAGTGTACAGGGAGGTGTTGGAGAGACCCAGTACTTC	CASSVQGGVGETQYF
TRBV28	NA	TRBJ1-1	NA	TGTGCCAGCACTAGGGTGAACACTGAAGCTTTCTTT	CASTRVNTEAFF
TRBV5-6	TRBD1	TRBJ1-1	NA	TGTGCCAGCAACTTCGGGACAGGGGTGGCTGAAGCTTTCTTT	CASNFGTGVAEAFF
TRBV7-2	NA	TRBJ1-1	NA	TGTGCCAGCAGCCCGGGACTACCGAACACTGAAGCTTTCTTT	CASSPGLPNTEAFF
TRBV28	NA	TRBJ2-7	NA	TGTGCCAGCAGTCCGGGACCGTGGAACGAGCAGTACTTC	CASSPGPWNEQYF
TRBV15	NA	TRBJ1-5	NA	TGTGCCACCAGCAGAGATCCCCGAGGCCTCAATCAGCCCCAGCATTTT	CATSRDPRGLNQPQHF
TRBV7-3	TRBD2	TRBJ2-3	NA	TGTGCCAGCAGCTTAAGTGTCGGGGGGGCCATAGATACGCAGTATTTT	CASSLSVGGAIDTQYF
TRBV18	TRBD1	TRBJ1-1	NA	TGTGCCAGCTCACCACGGGACAGGGGCACTGAAGCTTTCTTT	CASSPRDRGTEAFF
TRBV5-1	NA	TRBJ2-2	NA	TGCGCCAGCAGCCCCTCTCGAAACACCGGGGAGCTGTTTTTT	CASSPSRNTGELFF